A selection of T cell receptor beta chains follows, all from one sample in a study of T cell responses to AZD1222 COVID-19 vaccine. Repertoires were generated with immunoSEQ multiplex PCR, while TCRdb's copy carries only in-frame clones and drops some. The repertoire has about 97,000 clones, roughly 90% of them found once; the top ten carry 2.8%. Material: peripheral blood, obtained on day 0 of AZD1222 vaccination. The receptor source for this set is an adult in good health. Both conserved end residues are part of each CDR3. A D gene is named only where the DNA matches it firmly. The listing skips clone size in some rows; elsewhere it reads once, few, many or a size class.

D	J	V	size	DNA	CDR3
.	TRBJ1-5	TRBV4-1	.	TGCGCCAGCAGCCAAGACACCGGGACAAGGGTACAGCCCCAGCATTTT	CASSQDTGTRVQPQHF
.	TRBJ2-7	TRBV12-5	.	TGTGCTAGTGGTTGGGCATCCTACGAGCAGTACTTC	CASGWASYEQYF
.	TRBJ1-5	TRBV3-1/TRBV3-2	.	TGTGCCAGCAGCTTCAGGGGTGGCAATCAGCCCCAGCATTTT	CASSFRGGNQPQHF
TRBD1	TRBJ1-6	TRBV11-2	.	TGTGCCAGCAGCTTAGATTCAGGGGGCATATCACCCCTCCACTTT	CASSLDSGGISPLHF
.	TRBJ1-1	TRBV29-1	.	TGCAGCGTTTACATGGTGAACACTGAAGCTTTCTTT	CSVYMVNTEAFF
.	TRBJ1-2	TRBV18	.	TGTGCCAGCTCACCACCGACCCACAACTATGGCTACACCTTC	CASSPPTHNYGYTF
.	TRBJ1-2	TRBV6-1	.	TGTGCCAGCAGTGAAGCTTTGGCCTTCCTCTATGGCTACACCTTC	CASSEALAFLYGYTF
TRBD1	TRBJ1-4	TRBV30	.	TGTGCCTGGAGTAAGGACAGGGGTTCGACTAATGAAAAACTGTTTTTT	CAWSKDRGSTNEKLFF
.	TRBJ2-1	TRBV9	.	TGTGCCAGCAGCCCCGGGTCCAACTACAATGAGCAGTTCTTC	CASSPGSNYNEQFF
.	TRBJ1-6	TRBV11-2	.	TGTGCCAGCAGCCGGGGCGGGCACTACTATAATTCACCCCTCCACTTT	CASSRGGHYYNSPLHF
TRBD1	TRBJ1-1	TRBV6-4	.	TGTGCCAGCAGTTCCGACAGGGGCACTGAAGCTTTCTTT	CASSSDRGTEAFF
TRBD1	TRBJ1-2	TRBV5-1	few	TGCGCCAGCAGCTTGGGGGACAGGGGATCGGATGGCTACACCTTC	CASSLGDRGSDGYTF
.	TRBJ2-7	TRBV6-1	.	TGTGCCAGCAGTGAAAGGTCGGGGTTTTACGAGCAGTACTTC	CASSERSGFYEQYF
TRBD1	TRBJ2-6	TRBV27	.	TGTGCCAGCAGCATTGGACAGGGAAGCTCTGGGGCCAACGTCCTGACTTTC	CASSIGQGSSGANVLTF
.	TRBJ2-5	TRBV6-5	.	TGTGCCAGCTCGAAACAGGATTCGGAGACCCAGTACTTC	CASSKQDSETQYF